One sample yielded the 22 T cell receptor beta chains listed below, sequenced in a study of T cell changes during pregnancy in multiple sclerosis. Sequencing used immunoSEQ multiplex PCR; TCRdb keeps in-frame clones, though not all of them. The table has about 66,000 clones, roughly nine tenths seen once. The sequencing used peripheral blood, collected in the third trimester of pregnancy. These receptors originate from a female donor with multiple sclerosis, enrolled in a pregnancy study.

The chain's CDR3 is CASSESLDQPQHF. The CDR3 DNA reads as TGCGCCAGCAGTGAGTCCCTAGATCAGCCCCAGCATTTT. This chain links TRBV10-1 with TRBJ1-5; the D is unclear. This CDR3 has 13 residues. Trimming took 0 bases from V and 5 from J, leaving 5 bases between them. Germline CDR1 and CDR2: WNHNN and SYGVQD (reference sequence).

The rearrangement links TRBV9 to TRBJ2-5; TRBD1 agrees at 8 bases. J was trimmed by 5 bases and V by 3 bases; bases with no gene match: 9. The germline gives CDR1 SGDLS, CDR2 YYNGEE. The CDR3 extends over 15 amino acids. The CDR3, as DNA: TGTGCCAGCAGCGGGAACAGGGGGAGGTTGGAGACCCAGTACTTC. This codes for CASSGNRGRLETQYF.

This chain uses TRBV6-4 with TRBJ1-5; D is possibly TRBD1 (6 bases). The CDR3 contains 16 residues. The germline CDR1 and CDR2 sequences are MRHNA and SNTAGT. Between the trimmed V and J ends, which lost 0 bases and 2 bases, there was a span of 11 bases. The DNA for the CDR3 is TGTGCCAGCAGTGACTCGGCAGGGGCTGGCAATCAGCCCCAGCATTTT. It translates to CASSDSAGAGNQPQHF.

The V and J genes are TRBV7-3 and TRBJ1-3; tentatively, D is TRBD1 (5 bases). Germline CDR1 SGHTA, CDR2 FQGTGA. With 4 bases removed from V and 11 bases from J, the gap between germline ends came to 12 bases. This CDR3 has 12 amino acids. CDR3 amino acids: CASSSYRFSIYF. In DNA form, the CDR3 reads TGTGCCAGCAGCTCCTACAGGTTTTCCATATATTTT.

The chain carries TRBV2 and TRBJ2-3; the D gene is possibly TRBD1 (6 bases). V dropped 3 bases and J dropped 1 base, with 11 bases sitting between them. CDR3 length: 15 amino acids. Germline CDR1 is SNHLY and CDR2 is FYNNEI. CDR3 sequence reads: CASSDGGGGTDTQYF. Here the CDR3 DNA reads TGTGCCAGCAGTGATGGGGGCGGCGGCACAGATACGCAGTATTTT.

In its sample, this clone was seen once. The chain joins TRBV5-1 to TRBJ2-5; the match to TRBD2 covers 7 bases. Germline V lookup: CDR1 SGHRS, CDR2 YFSETQ. This CDR3 is built from 15 residues. V shed 4 bases, J shed 4 bases, and the junction held 10 bases outside the gene matches. The chain's CDR3 is CASSPERGGGETQYF. The CDR3 DNA reads as TGCGCCAGCAGCCCGGAACGTGGGGGGGGAGAGACCCAGTACTTC.

This chain's CDR3 is CASSWSSGSYEQYF. The CDR3, as DNA: TGCGCCAGCAGCTGGTCTAGCGGGTCCTACGAGCAGTACTTC. V is TRBV5-1 and J is TRBJ2-7; 8 nucleotides line up with TRBD2. The CDR3 is made up of 14 amino acids. With 3 bases clipped from V and 1 base from J, the junction kept 3 bases outside the gene matches. CDR1 and CDR2 (germline): SGHRS, YFSETQ.

CDR3 nucleotides: TGTGCCAGCAGCGGGACAGGCAACGAGCAGTACTTC. It codes for CASSGTGNEQYF. J is TRBJ2-7 and V is TRBV9, with 7 bases that match TRBD1. Germline CDR1 SGDLS, CDR2 YYNGEE. V was clipped by 3 bases and J by 5 bases; unmatched bases: 2. The CDR3 spans 12 residues.

J is TRBJ1-1 and V is TRBV19; tentatively, D is TRBD1 (5 bases). The V end was cut by 6 bases, the J end by 0 bases, with 11 bases between. This CDR3 is 14 amino acids long. Looked up from germline, CDR1 is LNHDA and CDR2 is SQIVND (reference sequence). The chain's CDR3 is CASRSGRLNTEAFF. CDR3 sequence (DNA): TGTGCCAGTAGATCAGGGCGGTTGAACACTGAAGCTTTCTTT.

The genes are TRBV27 and TRBJ2-5, with D possibly being TRBD2 (5 bases). The germline CDR1 and CDR2 sequences are MNHEY and SMNVEV (reference sequence). The CDR3 loop spans 12 amino acids. The ends were cut back, 6 bases at V and 7 bases at J, with 12 bases in the middle. The CDR3 is CASRDPEGTQYF. The DNA of the CDR3 is TGTGCCAGCAGGGACCCTGAGGGGACCCAGTACTTC.

This clone appeared a few times. The chain employs TRBV5-1 and TRBJ1-2, with D maybe TRBD1 (5 bases). V shed 4 bases and J shed 4 bases, with 20 bases lying between them. Per germline, CDR1 SGHRS and CDR2 YFSETQ. This CDR3 has 16 residues. DNA of the CDR3: TGCGCCAGCAGCGCCGGGACTGATCAGATAAGCTATGGCTACACCTTC. Translating gives CASSAGTDQISYGYTF.

Here the CDR3 reads CASSKVMVGLAGLGTDTQYF. The CDR3 DNA reads TGTGCCAGCAGCAAAGTGATGGTGGGACTAGCGGGACTTGGCACAGATACGCAGTATTTT. The rearrangement joins TRBV21-1 to TRBJ2-3; the table gives TRBD2 as D, unverified against the DNA. TRBV21-1 is an annotated pseudogene. The CDR3 covers 20 residues.

The V gene is TRBV6-5, the J gene TRBJ1-2, with D hard to call. Between the trimmed V and J ends, which lost 0 bases and 0 bases, there was a span of 11 bases. The CDR3 covers 16 residues. Germline V gene lookup returns CDR1 MNHEY and CDR2 SVGAGI. This chain's CDR3 is CASSYSRRLANYGYTF. The DNA of the CDR3 is TGTGCCAGCAGTTACTCGAGGAGGTTAGCTAACTATGGCTACACCTTC.

This clone was seen just once. The junction does not match germline at one end; this may be a read error. This rearrangement joins TRBV5-1 to TRBJ2-5, with D possibly TRBD1 on 6 matching bases. Germline V gene data show CDR1 as SGHRS and CDR2 as YFSETQ. The CDR3 is 13 amino acids. CDR3 region: CASSLSRGENQYF. CDR3 in DNA: TGCGCCAGCAGCTTATCCAGGGGCGAGAACCAGTACTTC.

This clone was observed once. The chain is built from TRBV30 and TRBJ2-7; the D is unclear. The CDR3 contains 16 residues. Per the germline V gene, CDR1 is GTSNPN and CDR2 is SVGIG (reference sequence). V lost 4 bases and J lost 0, with 19 bases in between. The CDR3 bases are TGTGCCTGGAACACACCAAACGACACGTACTCCTACGAGCAGTACTTC. Protein: CAWNTPNDTYSYEQYF.

The V call is TRBV7-3, the J call TRBJ2-7, with a tentative D call TRBD2 (7 bases). This CDR3 has 14 amino acids. The V gene lost 5 bases and the J gene lost 5 bases, with 16 bases spanning the gap. The germline CDR1 and CDR2 sequences are SGHTA and FQGTGA. CDR3 protein: CASSKGGGHDEQYF. CDR3 nucleotides: TGTGCCAGCAGCAAAGGGGGGGGCCACGACGAGCAGTACTTC.

The genes are TRBV27 and TRBJ2-1; D remains unclear. The CDR3 covers 16 residues. V was trimmed by 0 bases and J by 5 bases, leaving 14 bases between them. CDR1 and CDR2 from the germline V gene are MNHEY and SMNVEV (reference sequence). CDR3 nucleotides: TGTGCCAGCAGTTTATCCTCTACCCTGACAAACAATGAGCAGTTCTTC. Translation: CASSLSSTLTNNEQFF.

The rearrangement links TRBV6-1 to TRBJ2-2, with TRBD1 identical over 9 bases. The germline V gene encodes CDR1 MNHNS and CDR2 SASEGT. This CDR3 is built from 14 residues. V trimming: 9 bases; J trimming: 3 bases; junction bases outside the gene matches: 5. CDR3 DNA sequence: TGTGCCAGTAGGACAGGGGACTACACCGGGGAGCTGTTTTTT. Protein product: CASRTGDYTGELFF.

The chain uses TRBV5-1 and TRBJ1-1, with D maybe TRBD1 (6 bases). V dropped 3 bases and J dropped 1 base, with 16 bases sitting between them. This CDR3 has 16 amino acids. Per the germline V gene, CDR1 is SGHRS and CDR2 is YFSETQ. The CDR3: CASSSPGQSSNTEAFF. Written as DNA, the CDR3 is TGCGCCAGCAGCTCTCCGGGACAATCGTCGAACACTGAAGCTTTCTTT.

This chain joins TRBV7-9 and TRBJ1-2; 9 positions agree with TRBD1. The V segment lost 4 bases and the J segment 6 bases; nucleotides outside the gene matches: 9. This CDR3 comprises 15 residues. Germline CDR1 is SEHNR and CDR2 is FQNEAQ (reference sequence). CDR3 sequence reads: CASSSKTGGWDGYTF. CDR3 DNA sequence: TGTGCCAGCAGCTCGAAGACAGGGGGATGGGATGGCTACACCTTC.

The DNA of the CDR3 is TGTGCCAGCAGCCTGGGACTAGCTCCTACCGGGGAGCTGTTTTTT. This gives the protein CASSLGLAPTGELFF. The chain uses TRBV6-5 and TRBJ2-2; 9 positions agree with TRBD2. This CDR3 is 15 amino acids long. The germline gives CDR1 MNHEY, CDR2 SVGAGI. Unmatched junction bases numbered 7, after V lost 6 bases and J lost 5 bases.

The chain is built from TRBV30 and TRBJ2-5; 7 bases fit TRBD1. The DNA end favors TRBJ2-7, so the J call may be wrong. The CDR3 totals 12 residues. Germline assignment: CDR1 GTSNPN and CDR2 SVGIG (reference sequence). CDR3 coding DNA: TGTGCCTGGAGTGGACAGGGCTACGAGCAGTACTTC. Encoded protein: CAWSGQGYEQYF.